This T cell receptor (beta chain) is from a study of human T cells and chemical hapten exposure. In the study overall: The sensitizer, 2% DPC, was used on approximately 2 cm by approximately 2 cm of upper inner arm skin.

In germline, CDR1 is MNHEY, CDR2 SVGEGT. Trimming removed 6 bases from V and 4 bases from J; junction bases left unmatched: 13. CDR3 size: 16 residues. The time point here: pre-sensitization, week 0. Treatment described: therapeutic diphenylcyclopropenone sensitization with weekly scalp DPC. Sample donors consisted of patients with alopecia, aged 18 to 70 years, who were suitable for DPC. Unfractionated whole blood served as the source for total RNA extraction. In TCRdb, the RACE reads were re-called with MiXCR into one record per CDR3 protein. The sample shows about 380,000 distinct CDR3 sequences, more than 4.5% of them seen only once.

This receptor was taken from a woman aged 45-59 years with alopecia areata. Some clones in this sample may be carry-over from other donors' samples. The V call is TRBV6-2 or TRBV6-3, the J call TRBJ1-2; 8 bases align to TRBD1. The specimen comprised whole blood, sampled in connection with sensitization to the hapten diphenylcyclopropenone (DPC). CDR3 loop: CASRSHPGQAIYGYTF. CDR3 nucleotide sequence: TGTGCCAGCAGATCGCATCCGGGACAGGCTATCTATGGCTACACCTTC.